These T cell receptor beta chains were read from a single sample in a study of blood T cell repertoires in COVID-19. The repertoire was sequenced with immunoSEQ multiplex PCR; TCRdb's copy has only in-frame clones and lacks some. The data hold roughly 190,000 clones, with about 85% observed a single time. Sequencing was carried out using peripheral blood. These receptors originate from a woman aged 60-75 years with acute or convalescent COVID-19. Both conserved end residues are part of each CDR3. The D gene is left open where the match is weak.

TRBV13	TRBJ2-1	.	TGTGCCAGCAGCTCCCCGCGTAACTACAATGAGCAGTTCTTC	CASSSPRNYNEQFF
TRBV28	TRBJ2-2	TRBD1	TGTGCCAGCAGCCGGGGACAGGGGGGTACCGGGGAGCTGTTTTTT	CASSRGQGGTGELFF
TRBV20-1	TRBJ2-7	.	TGCAGTGCTAGTTATGGCCACTACGAGCAGTACTTC	CSASYGHYEQYF
TRBV19	TRBJ1-1	TRBD1	TGTGCCAGTAGTATTCAACAGGGGGTCACTGAAGCTTTCTTT	CASSIQQGVTEAFF
TRBV11-3	TRBJ2-3	TRBD2	TGTGCCAGCAGCCCGGGACTAGCGGGAGGGCATACGCAGTATTTT	CASSPGLAGGHTQYF
TRBV18	TRBJ2-7	.	TGTGCCAGCTCCCACCTGGAGGGATTCTCCTACGAGCAGTACTTC	CASSHLEGFSYEQYF
TRBV19	TRBJ2-2	TRBD2	TGTGCCAGTAGTATTTCGGGGACTAGGAACACCGGGGAGCTGTTTTTT	CASSISGTRNTGELFF
TRBV29-1	TRBJ2-7	.	TGCAGCGTTGTCAGCTCCTACGAGCAGTACTTC	CSVVSSYEQYF
TRBV5-6	TRBJ2-3	TRBD2	TGTGCCAGCAGCTCGTCACTAGCGGGAGACCCAGATACGCAGTATTTT	CASSSSLAGDPDTQYF
TRBV2	TRBJ2-7	TRBD2	TGTGCCAGCAGTTCCGGGACTAGCGGGTCATACGAGCAGTACTTC	CASSSGTSGSYEQYF
TRBV7-2	TRBJ2-2	TRBD2	TGTGCCAGCAGTCTGGGAGCGGGAAGAACCGGGGAGCTGTTTTTT	CASSLGAGRTGELFF
TRBV5-1	TRBJ1-1	.	TGCGCCAGCAGCTGGGGACTTACACCGAACACTGAAGCTTTCTTT	CASSWGLTPNTEAFF
TRBV15	TRBJ2-6	.	TGTGCCACCAGTAGGAGGGAGCCCAGGGTCCTGACTTTC	CATSRREPRVLTF
TRBV19	TRBJ1-6	TRBD1	TGTGCCAGTAGTACGACAGGGGGCGATTCACCCCTCCACTTT	CASSTTGGDSPLHF
TRBV18	TRBJ1-5	.	TGTGCCAGCTCACTTTCGGGTGGCAATCAGCCCCAGCATTTT	CASSLSGGNQPQHF
TRBV2	TRBJ1-2	.	TGTGCCAGCAGTGAAGACGGCGGGTTCTATGGCTACACCTTC	CASSEDGGFYGYTF
TRBV29-1	TRBJ2-2	.	TGCAGCGCGGAACTTGGAGGGCCAGACGGGGAGCTGTTTTTT	CSAELGGPDGELFF
TRBV5-1	TRBJ2-3	TRBD1	TGCGCCAGCAGCCCCGGGACAGACACAGATACGCAGTATTTT	CASSPGTDTDTQYF
TRBV6-1	TRBJ1-2	.	TGTGCCAGCAGTGAAGGGCAGAACTATGGCTACACCTTC	CASSEGQNYGYTF
TRBV28	TRBJ1-4	TRBD1	TGTGCCAGCAGGAAGACAGGGGGCGCGTCAGAAAAACTGTTTTTT	CASRKTGGASEKLFF
TRBV7-9	TRBJ1-3	.	TGTGCCAGCAGCAATATGGACAGCCCTGGAAACACCATATATTTT	CASSNMDSPGNTIYF
TRBV12-5	TRBJ2-6	.	TGTGCTAGTGGTCTACCATTATCTGGGGCCAACGTCCTGACTTTC	CASGLPLSGANVLTF
TRBV20-1	TRBJ1-2	.	TGCAGTGCTAGTCTAGGCAAATCTAACTATGGCTACACCTTC	CSASLGKSNYGYTF
TRBV6-5	TRBJ1-3	TRBD1	TGTGCCAGCAGAGCCGGGACAGGTGGAAACACCATATATTTT	CASRAGTGGNTIYF